These 5 T cell receptor beta chains were all obtained from the same sample, sequenced in a study of shared clonotypes between healthy human individuals. Measured with immunoSEQ multiplex PCR; TCRdb has only the in-frame clones, and not every one. There are 550,000 to 850,000 clones in the sample; roughly 72% occur only once, and around 1.8% lies in the top ten. Sequencing input: memory CD4+ T cells sorted from blood. The subset was: CD45RA-negative fraction. The receptor source for this set is a woman under 40 in good health.

The chain employs TRBV5-4 and TRBJ2-3, with D maybe TRBD1 (5 bases). Trimming left V 5 bases short and J 6 bases short, with 10 bases between. Germline-derived CDR1 and CDR2 are SGHNT and YYREEE (reference sequence). The CDR3 covers 12 residues. The CDR3: CASRLGADTQYF. CDR3 coding DNA: TGTGCCAGCAGACTTGGGGCGGATACGCAGTATTTT.

The chain is built from TRBV21-1 and TRBJ2-7; the D call TRBD2 from the table was never checked on the DNA. TRBV21-1 constitutes a pseudogene. The CDR3 spans 15 residues. The CDR3 loop reads CASNLRRGSSYEQYF. The CDR3 DNA reads TGTGCCAGCAACCTAAGGCGGGGTAGCTCCTACGAGCAGTACTTC.

This rearrangement joins TRBV6-6 to TRBJ2-1; TRBD1 matches at 12 bases. CDR1 is MNHNY, CDR2 SVGAGI, per germline (reference sequence). The ends lost 5 bases at V and 9 bases at J; junction bases unmatched: 8. CDR3 size: 15 residues. The CDR3: CASSTLGQGAGEQFF. Written as DNA, the CDR3 is TGTGCCAGCAGTACGTTGGGACAGGGGGCCGGTGAGCAGTTCTTC.

This chain connects TRBV7-2 to TRBJ2-1; the match to TRBD2 covers 7 bases. This CDR3 is built from 15 residues. CDR1 is SGHTA and CDR2 is FQGNSA in the germline V gene. The V segment lost 5 bases and the J segment 3 bases; nucleotides outside the gene matches: 7. CDR3 region: CASSPVASGYNEQFF. CDR3 sequence (DNA): TGTGCCAGCAGCCCCGTTGCTAGCGGCTACAATGAGCAGTTCTTC. The complete variable domain, with remaining parts taken from reference TRBV7-2 and TRBJ2-1, reads GAGVSQSPSNKVTEKGKDVELRCDPISGHTALYWYRQSLGQGLEFLIYFQGNSAPDKSGLPSDRFSAERTGGSVSTLTIQRTQQEDSAVYLCASSPVASGYNEQFFGPGTRLTVL.

The chain joins TRBV12-5 to TRBJ2-2; no definite D call. Trimming stripped 4 bases from V and 2 bases from J, with 11 bases between. The CDR3 length is 15 residues. Germline V lookup: CDR1 LGHNT, CDR2 FRNRAP. CDR3 protein: CASGYEATNTGELFF. CDR3 DNA sequence: TGTGCTAGTGGTTATGAGGCGACAAACACCGGGGAGCTGTTTTTT.